This T cell receptor (beta chain) was captured in a study of early T cells in non-severe SARS-CoV-2 infection. About the study: Alpha and beta chains were unpaired, from unsorted whole-blood bulk RNA.

Findings and limits, study-wide: Anti-spike CD8 responses were favored in VDJdb matching, and private and CD4 specificities were missed.

Remarks on this clonotype: The antigen remains unidentified.

The TCR library protocol attached unique molecular identifiers to the individual cDNA molecules. TCRdb reanalysed the 5' RACE reads using MiXCR and keeps one entry per CDR3 protein. Among tens of thousands of distinct CDR3 sequences listed, under 15% were seen once. The CDR3 extends over 13 amino acids. V gave up 2 bases and J gave up 5 bases, with 6 bases separating them. The germline V gene has CDR1 KGHSH and CDR2 LQKENI. The chain carries TRBV18 and TRBJ2-2, with D hard to call. The sequence came from an adult who was a healthcare worker with PCR-confirmed SARS-CoV-2 infection or an uninfected control (not recorded which). Sequenced: whole blood. The CDR3 region is CASSPVGTGELFF. The DNA for the CDR3 is TGTGCCAGCTCACCAGTGGGAACCGGGGAGCTGTTTTTT.